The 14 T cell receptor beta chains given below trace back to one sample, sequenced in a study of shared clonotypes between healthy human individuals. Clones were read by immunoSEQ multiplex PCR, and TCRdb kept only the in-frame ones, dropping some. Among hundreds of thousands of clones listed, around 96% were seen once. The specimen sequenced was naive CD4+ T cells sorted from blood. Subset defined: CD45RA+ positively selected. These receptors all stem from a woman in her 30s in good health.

The CDR3 bases are TGCGCCAGCTGTCGTCTGTGGGGGAGTGACACCGGGGAGCTGTTTTTT. It yields the protein CASCRLWGSDTGELFF. J is TRBJ2-2 and V is TRBV5-1; the D gene could be TRBD1 or TRBD2 (5 bases each). Trimming cost V 7 bases and J 3 bases, with 19 bases left between them. Per germline, CDR1 SGHRS and CDR2 YFSETQ. The CDR3 extends over 16 amino acids. Based on the CDR3 plus reference TRBV5-1 and TRBJ2-2, the full variable domain is KAGVTQTPRYLIKTRGQQVTLSCSPISGHRSVSWYQQTPGQGLQFLFEYFSETQRNKGNFPGRFSGRQFSNSRSEMNVSTLELGDSALYLCASCRLWGSDTGELFFGEGSRLTVL.

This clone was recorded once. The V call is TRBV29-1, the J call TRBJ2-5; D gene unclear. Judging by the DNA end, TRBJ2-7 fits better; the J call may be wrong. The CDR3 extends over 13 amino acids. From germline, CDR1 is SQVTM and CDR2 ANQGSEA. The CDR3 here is CSVEDQVGYEQYF. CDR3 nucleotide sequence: TGCAGCGTTGAAGATCAAGTAGGATACGAGCAGTACTTC.

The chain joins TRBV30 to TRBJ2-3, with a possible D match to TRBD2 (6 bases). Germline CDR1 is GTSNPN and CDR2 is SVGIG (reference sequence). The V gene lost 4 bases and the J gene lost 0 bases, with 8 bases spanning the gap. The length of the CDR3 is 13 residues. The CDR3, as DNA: TGTGCCTGGATTAGCGGAAGCACAGATACGCAGTATTTT. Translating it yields CAWISGSTDTQYF.

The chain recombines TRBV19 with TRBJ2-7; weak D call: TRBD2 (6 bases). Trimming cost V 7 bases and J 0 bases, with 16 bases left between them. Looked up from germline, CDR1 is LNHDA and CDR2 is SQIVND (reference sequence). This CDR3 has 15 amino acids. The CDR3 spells CASKKPGLFSYEQYF. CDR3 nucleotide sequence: TGTGCCAGTAAAAAACCGGGACTTTTCTCCTACGAGCAGTACTTC. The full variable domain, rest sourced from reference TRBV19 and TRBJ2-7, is DGGITQSPKYLFRKEGQNVTLSCEQNLNHDAMYWYRQDPGQGLRLIYYSQIVNDFQKGDIAEGYSVSREKKESFPLTVTSAQKNPTAFYLCASKKPGLFSYEQYFGPGTRLTVT.

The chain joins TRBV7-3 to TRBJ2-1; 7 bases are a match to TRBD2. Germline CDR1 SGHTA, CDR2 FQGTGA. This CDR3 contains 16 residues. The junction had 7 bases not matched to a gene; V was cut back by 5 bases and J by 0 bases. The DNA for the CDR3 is TGTGCCAGCAGCGAAAGGGGCGGGAGCTCCTACAATGAGCAGTTCTTC. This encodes CASSERGGSSYNEQFF. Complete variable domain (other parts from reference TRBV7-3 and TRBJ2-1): GAGVSQTPSNKVTEKGKYVELRCDPISGHTALYWYRQSLGQGPEFLIYFQGTGAADDSGLPNDRFFAVRPEGSVSTLKIQRTERGDSAVYLCASSERGGSSYNEQFFGPGTRLTVL.

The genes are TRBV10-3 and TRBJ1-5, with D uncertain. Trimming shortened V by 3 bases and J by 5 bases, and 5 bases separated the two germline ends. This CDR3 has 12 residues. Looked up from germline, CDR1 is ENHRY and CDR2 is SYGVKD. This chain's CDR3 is CAISDSDQPQHF. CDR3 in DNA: TGTGCCATCAGTGACAGCGATCAGCCCCAGCATTTT.

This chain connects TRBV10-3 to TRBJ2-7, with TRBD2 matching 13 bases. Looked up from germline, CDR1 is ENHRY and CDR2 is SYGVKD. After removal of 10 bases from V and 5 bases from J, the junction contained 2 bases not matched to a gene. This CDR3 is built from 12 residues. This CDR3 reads CATTSGRHEQYF. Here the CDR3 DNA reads TGTGCCACGACTAGCGGGAGGCACGAGCAGTACTTC.

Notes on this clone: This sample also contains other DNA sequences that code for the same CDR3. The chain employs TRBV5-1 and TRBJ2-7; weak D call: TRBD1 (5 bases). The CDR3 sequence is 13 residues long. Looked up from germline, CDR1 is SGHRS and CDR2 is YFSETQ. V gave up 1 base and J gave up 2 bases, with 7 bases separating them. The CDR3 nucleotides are TGCGCCAGCAGCTTGCAGGGAACCTACGAGCAGTACTTC. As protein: CASSLQGTYEQYF.

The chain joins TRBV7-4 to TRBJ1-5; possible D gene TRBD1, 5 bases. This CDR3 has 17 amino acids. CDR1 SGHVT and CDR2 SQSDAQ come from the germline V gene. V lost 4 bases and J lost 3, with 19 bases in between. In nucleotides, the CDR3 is TGTGCCAGCAGCTCAATCGTCCAGGGAGTTAACAATCAGCCCCAGCATTTT. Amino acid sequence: CASSSIVQGVNNQPQHF.

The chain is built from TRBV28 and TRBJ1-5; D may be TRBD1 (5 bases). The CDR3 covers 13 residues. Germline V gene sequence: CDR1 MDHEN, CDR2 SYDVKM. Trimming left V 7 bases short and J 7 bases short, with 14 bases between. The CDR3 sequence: CASIAGEHQPQHF. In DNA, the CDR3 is TGTGCCAGCATCGCGGGGGAGCACCAGCCCCAGCATTTT.

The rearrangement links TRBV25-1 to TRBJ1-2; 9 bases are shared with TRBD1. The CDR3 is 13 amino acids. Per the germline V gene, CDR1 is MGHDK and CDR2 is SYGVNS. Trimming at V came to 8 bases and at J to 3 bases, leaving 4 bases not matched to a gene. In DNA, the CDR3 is TGTGCCAGCGGGACAGGGTTGGACTATGGCTACACCTTC. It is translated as CASGTGLDYGYTF.

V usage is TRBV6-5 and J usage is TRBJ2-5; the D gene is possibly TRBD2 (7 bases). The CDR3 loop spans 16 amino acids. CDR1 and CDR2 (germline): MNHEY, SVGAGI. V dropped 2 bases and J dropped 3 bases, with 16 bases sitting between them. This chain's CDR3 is CASSYGSGTLEETQYF. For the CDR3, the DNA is TGTGCCAGCAGTTACGGGAGCGGGACACTCGAAGAGACCCAGTACTTC.

CDR3 coding DNA: TGTGCCAGCTGGGACGGTCGCAATCAGCCCCAGCATTTT. Translating it yields CASWDGRNQPQHF. V and J are TRBV6-5 and TRBJ1-5, with D perhaps TRBD1 (5 bases). In germline, CDR1 is MNHEY, CDR2 SVGAGI. Deletions cut 8 bases from V and 2 bases from J, with 10 bases between. This CDR3 contains 13 residues.

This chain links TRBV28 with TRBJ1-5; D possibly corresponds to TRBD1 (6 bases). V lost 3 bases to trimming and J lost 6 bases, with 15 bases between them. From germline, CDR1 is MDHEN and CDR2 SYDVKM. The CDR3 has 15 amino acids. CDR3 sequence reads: CASSFPGDPSQPQHF. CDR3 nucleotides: TGTGCCAGCAGTTTCCCAGGGGACCCTTCTCAGCCCCAGCATTTT.